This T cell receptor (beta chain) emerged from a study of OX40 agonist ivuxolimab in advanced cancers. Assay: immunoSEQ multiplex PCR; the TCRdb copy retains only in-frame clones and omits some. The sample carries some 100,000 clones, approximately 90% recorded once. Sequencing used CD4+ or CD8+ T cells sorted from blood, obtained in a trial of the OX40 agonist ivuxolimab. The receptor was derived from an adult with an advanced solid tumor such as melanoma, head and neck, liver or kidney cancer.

The CDR3 spells CASSEMDNNNQPQHF. In DNA form, the CDR3 reads TGTGCCAGCAGTGAAATGGATAACAACAATCAGCCCCAGCATTTT. This chain connects TRBV6-1 to TRBJ1-5; D is unresolved. Trimming left V 2 bases short and J 3 bases short, with 11 bases between. The CDR3 loop spans 15 amino acids. Germline assignment: CDR1 MNHNS and CDR2 SASEGT.